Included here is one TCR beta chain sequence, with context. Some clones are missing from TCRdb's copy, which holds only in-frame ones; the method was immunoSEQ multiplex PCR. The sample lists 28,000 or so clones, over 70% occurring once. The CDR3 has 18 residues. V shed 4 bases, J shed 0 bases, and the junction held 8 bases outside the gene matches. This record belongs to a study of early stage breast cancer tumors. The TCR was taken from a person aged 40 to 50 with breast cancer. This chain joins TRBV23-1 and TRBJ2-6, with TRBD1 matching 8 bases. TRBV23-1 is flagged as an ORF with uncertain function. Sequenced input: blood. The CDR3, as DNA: TGCGCCAGCAGTCCTAAGGACAGGGTCCTCTCTGGGGCCAACGTCCTGACTTTC. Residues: CASSPKDRVLSGANVLTF.